The clone carrying this TCR beta chain was detected a few times. No antigen is known for it. TCR cDNA was made by 5'RACE template switching, adding a universal primer site and UMIs. MiXCR was run by TCRdb on the 5' RACE reads, yielding one entry per CDR3 protein. The sample holds about 73,000 distinct CDR3 sequences, about 7.7% seen once. The data are from a study of T cells after yellow fever vaccination. Whole-study context: SMART-Seq v4 Ultra Low Input handled preparation of low-cell-number fractions. General study findings and limits: Highly abundant clonotypes carried over from the bulk population could end up in FACS-sorted repertoires as contaminants. Detected again after the booster were most primary-vaccination clones, at 96% CD4 and roughly 88% CD8.

Germline values: CDR1 DFQATT, CDR2 SNEGSKA (reference sequence). The CDR3 is 13 amino acids. The junction had 0 bases not matched to a gene; V was cut back by 1 base and J by 5 bases. The input for sequencing was CD8+ T cells sorted from PBMCs, taken on the day of the yellow fever booster vaccination. V is TRBV20-1 and J is TRBJ1-4; 8 bases agree with TRBD1. The receptor comes from a man aged 25 to 45 who received the YFV17D yellow fever vaccine. DNA of the CDR3: TGCAGTGCTAGAGGGACAGGGAATGAAAAACTGTTTTTT. As protein: CSARGTGNEKLFF.